What follows is one T cell receptor beta chain and its context. There is no known antigen for this receptor. No base-level quality is on record; no much larger clone is a single base apart. These data come from a study of early T cells in non-severe SARS-CoV-2 infection (dated by TCRdb to about 2021). Study-level background: TCR sequencing used bulk RNA from unsorted whole blood, so alpha and beta chains could not be paired.

This was a case-control study nested in a cohort of healthcare workers in London, UK, who had nasopharyngeal swab PCR tests and blood samples taken every week. Healthcare workers were enrolled in the week of the UK lockdown, from 23 to 31 March 2020, and were followed every week for up to roughly 16 weeks. Overall results and qualifications from the work: VDJdb matching was skewed toward anti-spike CD8 responses and likely underestimated virus-specific expansions by missing private and CD4 specificities.

The library was obtained by 5' RACE. Sequencer: NextSeq 500. To correct for sequencing error and PCR bias, the TCR library protocol tagged individual cDNA molecules with unique molecular identifiers. Both TCR alpha and beta chains were sequenced, and tight co-correlation was observed between alpha and beta sequence abundances in each sample. The study's own analysis went as follows. Decombinator V4 was used to perform V gene, J gene and CDR3 annotation of TCR sequences. Expanded TCRs were defined as changing significantly between any two time points under a Poisson model with p below 0.0001. TCR abundances were normalised to the total number of TCRs sequenced per sample and expressed as counts per million. MAIT TCRs were defined by TRAV1-2 paired with TRAJ12, TRAJ20 or TRAJ33, and iNKT TCRs by TRAV10 paired with TRAJ18. A search of VDJdb, accessed on 1 November 2021, was run for TCRs annotated to CMV, EBV and SARS-CoV-2, with TCRs annotated for multiple antigens excluded. TCRdb reran the public reads through fastp at Q25 and MiXCR, keeping productive beta chains. Records with the same CDR3 protein are collapsed into one entry carrying the most frequent genes and DNA. The V and J calls were not made by the authors but by TCRdb's processing. A total of 65,000 to 95,000 distinct CDR3 sequences appear in this sample, 11% to 15% of them only once. The top ten clonotypes cover 11% of the sample.

The germline V gene encodes CDR1 SGHDT and CDR2 YYEEEE. Inclusive of the bounding cysteine and phenylalanine, the CDR3 is 14 residues long. The entry retains the CDR3 DNA only, 42 bases that are in frame from base 1. Trimming takes 0 bases from V and 7 bases from J, and the germline ends sit 8 bases apart. Sequencing input: whole blood. The source of this sequence is an adult who was a healthcare worker with PCR-confirmed SARS-CoV-2 infection or an uninfected control (not recorded which). In this chain, TRBV5-6 is recombined with TRBJ1-6; perhaps TRBD1 is the D gene, with 5 bases matching. CDR3 protein: CASSLARGNSPLHF. Here is the DNA: TGTGCCAGCAGCTTGGCCCGGGGGAATTCACCCCTCCACTTT.